The 22 T cell receptor beta chains below all came from one sample that was sequenced in a study of blood T cell repertoires in COVID-19. Profiled with immunoSEQ multiplex PCR; TCRdb holds only in-frame clones, not every one. The sample contains about 280,000 clones, around 80% of which appear only once. The specimen sequenced was PBMCs or T cells enriched from blood (not recorded which). These receptor sequences come from a man aged 35 to 55 who had been exposed to COVID-19.

This clone was picked up a small number of times. The gene calls are TRBV3-1 (or the pseudogene TRBV3-2) and TRBJ1-1, with D possibly TRBD1 on 6 matching bases. With 7 bases removed from V and 1 base from J, the gap between germline ends came to 13 bases. The CDR3 spans 14 residues. Germline CDR1 is LGHDT and CDR2 is YNNKEL (reference sequence). CDR3 nucleotide sequence: TGTGCCAGCACCCGAGCGGGGGCGAACACTGAAGCTTTCTTT. Translation: CASTRAGANTEAFF.

This chain connects TRBV18 to TRBJ2-2; TRBD2 matches at 15 bases. CDR3 length equals 19 residues. Trimming took 1 base from V and 5 from J; bases not matched to a gene: 8. The germline CDR1 and CDR2 sequences are KGHSH and LQKENI. CDR3: CASSPLPAGLAGGTGELFF. The CDR3 DNA sequence: TGTGCCAGCTCACCACTACCAGCGGGACTAGCGGGAGGAACCGGGGAGCTGTTTTTT.

The chain couples TRBV19 to TRBJ1-3, with D perhaps TRBD1 (5 bases). V gave up 5 bases and J gave up 5 bases, with 13 bases separating them. Germline loops: CDR1 LNHDA, CDR2 SQIVND (reference sequence). CDR3 length: 14 residues. The CDR3 coding sequence is TGTGCCAGTAGTGGCCTGGACAATCGAAACACCATATATTTT. Amino acids: CASSGLDNRNTIYF.

The chain carries TRBV7-6 and TRBJ2-3; TRBD2 agrees at 11 bases. Germline-derived CDR1 and CDR2 are SGHVS and FNYEAQ. V lost 5 bases to trimming and J lost 2 bases; unmatched junction nucleotides: 3. CDR3 length equals 15 residues. CDR3 protein: CASSPSGGTTDTQYF. The CDR3 DNA is TGTGCCAGCAGCCCTAGCGGGGGGACCACAGATACGCAGTATTTT.

This chain joins TRBV18 and TRBJ1-1; 7 bases agree with TRBD1. The V and J ends lost 5 bases and 3 bases, in that order; junction bases with no gene match: 3. Germline V gene lookup returns CDR1 KGHSH and CDR2 LQKENI. The CDR3 extends over 13 amino acids. This chain's CDR3 is CASSYTGDTEAFF. DNA of the CDR3: TGTGCCAGCTCATATACAGGGGACACTGAAGCTTTCTTT.

The V call is TRBV30, the J call TRBJ1-6; possible D gene TRBD1, 6 bases. CDR1 and CDR2 (germline): GTSNPN, SVGIG (reference sequence). The CDR3 consists of 14 residues. The V and J ends lost 4 bases and 9 bases respectively, with 16 bases between them. CDR3 sequence: CAWKGDRRVSPLHF. In DNA, the CDR3 is TGTGCCTGGAAAGGCGACAGGCGAGTTTCACCCCTCCACTTT.

CDR3 nucleotides: TGCAGCGTTCAGGGGGCAGGGACCTACGAGCAGTACTTC. Its translation is CSVQGAGTYEQYF. The gene calls are TRBV29-1 and TRBJ2-7, with 8 bases aligning to TRBD1. V was pared by 5 bases and J by 2 bases, with 5 bases of the junction left unmatched. Germline CDR1 and CDR2: SQVTM and ANQGSEA. The CDR3 spans 13 residues.

This clone was recorded many times. The same CDR3 can be traced to other DNA sequences in this sample. CDR3 loop: CASSLVGQGAMNTEAFF. The CDR3 DNA sequence: TGTGCCAGCAGCTTGGTCGGACAGGGGGCCATGAACACTGAAGCTTTCTTT. V is TRBV5-5 and J is TRBJ1-1, with 11 bases fitting TRBD1. The CDR3 length is 17 residues. Unmatched junction bases numbered 4, after V lost 0 bases and J lost 0 bases. Germline CDR1 and CDR2: SGHKS and YYEKEE (reference sequence).

The V gene is TRBV12-5, the J gene TRBJ1-6, with 9 bases lining up with TRBD1. This CDR3 contains 14 residues. Germline-derived CDR1 and CDR2 are LGHNT and FRNRAP. Losses at the gene ends were 5 bases for V and 10 bases for J; bases not matched to a gene: 6. The CDR3 nucleotides are TGTGCTAGTGGTCCGGGACAGGGTTTATCACCCCTCCACTTT. The encoded protein is CASGPGQGLSPLHF.

CDR3 residues: CASSLGGGGGYEQYF. The CDR3 DNA is TGTGCCAGCAGCTTAGGAGGTGGGGGAGGTTACGAGCAGTACTTC. The V and J genes are TRBV7-2 and TRBJ2-7; tentative D call: TRBD2 (6 bases). Trimming cost V 1 base and J 4 bases, with 14 bases left between them. This CDR3 has 15 residues. Germline CDR1 SGHTA, CDR2 FQGNSA.

The chain has TRBV30 and TRBJ1-5, with D possibly TRBD1 on 5 matching bases. The V gene's germline CDR1 is GTSNPN and CDR2 SVGIG (reference sequence). The CDR3 runs to 14 residues. V lost 3 bases and J lost 4, with 13 bases in between. CDR3 in DNA: TGTGCCTGGAGCCCCCTGGGGGGAAATCAGCCCCAGCATTTT. It codes for CAWSPLGGNQPQHF. Filled out from reference TRBV30 and TRBJ1-5, the complete variable domain reads SQTIHQWPATLVQPVGSPLSLECTVEGTSNPNLYWYRQAAGRGLQLLFYSVGIGQISSEVPQNLSASRPQDRQFILSSKKLLLSDSGFYLCAWSPLGGNQPQHFGDGTRLSIL.

This clone was seen a handful of times. The gene calls are TRBV3-1 (or the pseudogene TRBV3-2) and TRBJ2-1; 8 bases match TRBD2. The CDR3 contains 16 residues. Germline V gives CDR1 LGHDT, CDR2 YNNKEL (reference sequence). Trimming took 4 bases from V and 5 from J; bases not matched to a gene: 10. In DNA, the CDR3 is TGTGCCAGCAGCCCAGGCGGCGGGAGGCCCCACAATGAGCAGTTCTTC. Amino acid sequence: CASSPGGGRPHNEQFF.

The genes are TRBV7-3 and TRBJ2-7; 7 nucleotides line up with TRBD1. Germline values: CDR1 SGHTA, CDR2 FQGTGA. Trimming took 4 bases from V and 4 from J; bases not matched to a gene: 4. The CDR3 sequence is 13 residues long. DNA of the CDR3: TGTGCCAGCAGCTCGGACAGGAATTACGAGCAGTACTTC. Protein sequence: CASSSDRNYEQYF.

The rearrangement links TRBV3-1 (or the pseudogene TRBV3-2) to TRBJ2-7, with TRBD1 matching over 7 bases. V shed 3 bases and J 3 bases; nucleotides not matched to a gene: 14. Germline V gene lookup returns CDR1 LGHDT and CDR2 YNNKEL (reference sequence). This CDR3 is 17 amino acids long. The CDR3 DNA reads TGTGCCAGCAGCCATCCTGAGAAGGGGGACAGCAACTACGAGCAGTACTTC. Translated: CASSHPEKGDSNYEQYF.

The chain joins TRBV6-2 or TRBV6-3 to TRBJ2-2, with TRBD2 matching 14 bases. Trimming removed 8 bases from V and 6 bases from J; junction bases left unmatched: 11. This CDR3 has 17 residues. Germline loops: CDR1 MNHEY, CDR2 SVGEGT. CDR3 in amino acids: CASRPTSGRDSSGELFF. In DNA, the CDR3 is TGTGCCAGCCGCCCGACTAGCGGGAGGGATAGTTCCGGGGAGCTGTTTTTT.

This sequence joins TRBV9 and TRBJ2-1; a weak D match, TRBD2 (7 bases). Germline V gene lookup returns CDR1 SGDLS and CDR2 YYNGEE. V lost 4 bases and J lost 7, with 21 bases in between. CDR3 length: 16 amino acids. The CDR3 loop is CASSPPEGGGFNEQFF. The CDR3 coding sequence is TGTGCCAGCAGCCCACCTGAAGGGGGGGGGTTTAATGAGCAGTTCTTC.

This clone showed up just once. The chain carries TRBV18 and TRBJ1-2; 7 bases map to TRBD1. The CDR3 consists of 14 residues. The trim removed 3 bases at V and 6 bases at J, leaving 7 bases unmatched. CDR1 is KGHSH, CDR2 LQKENI, per germline. CDR3 sequence: CASSPARTGDGYTF. The DNA of the CDR3 is TGTGCCAGCTCACCGGCGCGTACAGGGGATGGCTACACCTTC.

This clone was detected only once. The rearrangement links TRBV5-4 to TRBJ2-2; the match to TRBD2 covers 11 bases. With 10 bases clipped from V and 0 bases from J, the junction kept 5 bases outside the gene matches. The CDR3 runs to 15 residues. Germline V gives CDR1 SGHNT, CDR2 YYREEE (reference sequence). Written as DNA, the CDR3 is TGTGCCGGGACACTAGCGGGAGCGAACACCGGGGAGCTGTTTTTT. It encodes CAGTLAGANTGELFF.

This rearrangement joins TRBV3-1 (or the pseudogene TRBV3-2) to TRBJ1-2; 8 bases line up with TRBD1. The CDR3 runs to 14 residues. Germline V lookup: CDR1 LGHDT, CDR2 YNNKEL (reference sequence). Trimming at V came to 4 bases and at J to 5 bases, leaving 6 bases not matched to a gene. CDR3 nucleotide sequence: TGTGCCAGCAGCCTCCAGGGGGCCTTGTATGGCTACACCTTC. It codes for CASSLQGALYGYTF.

The rearrangement joins TRBV7-3 to TRBJ2-2; 14 bases align to TRBD2. CDR3 length: 23 residues. Losses at the gene ends were 1 base for V and 3 bases for J; bases not matched to a gene: 19. CDR1 SGHTA and CDR2 FQGTGA come from the germline V gene. CDR3 sequence: CASSLNLPAKLGLAGEHTGELFF. The CDR3 nucleotides are TGTGCCAGCAGCTTAAATTTGCCAGCTAAATTGGGACTAGCGGGAGAGCACACCGGGGAGCTGTTTTTT.

The chain couples TRBV3-1 (or the pseudogene TRBV3-2) to TRBJ2-2, with TRBD2 identical over 12 bases. Trimming removed 6 bases from V and 2 bases from J; junction bases left unmatched: 4. CDR3 length equals 16 residues. The germline V gene encodes CDR1 LGHDT and CDR2 YNNKEL (reference sequence). DNA of the CDR3: TGTGCCAGCAGGCTAGCGGGAGGGATAAACACCGGGGAGCTGTTTTTT. It codes for CASRLAGGINTGELFF.

V and J are TRBV5-1 and TRBJ2-5; 7 positions match TRBD2. CDR1 and CDR2 from the germline V gene are SGHRS and YFSETQ. V lost 5 bases, J lost 0 bases, and 4 bases stayed unmatched. The CDR3 is made up of 14 amino acids. The CDR3 DNA reads as TGCGCCAGCAGTTCTAGCGGAAACCAAGAGACCCAGTACTTC. The encoded protein is CASSSSGNQETQYF.